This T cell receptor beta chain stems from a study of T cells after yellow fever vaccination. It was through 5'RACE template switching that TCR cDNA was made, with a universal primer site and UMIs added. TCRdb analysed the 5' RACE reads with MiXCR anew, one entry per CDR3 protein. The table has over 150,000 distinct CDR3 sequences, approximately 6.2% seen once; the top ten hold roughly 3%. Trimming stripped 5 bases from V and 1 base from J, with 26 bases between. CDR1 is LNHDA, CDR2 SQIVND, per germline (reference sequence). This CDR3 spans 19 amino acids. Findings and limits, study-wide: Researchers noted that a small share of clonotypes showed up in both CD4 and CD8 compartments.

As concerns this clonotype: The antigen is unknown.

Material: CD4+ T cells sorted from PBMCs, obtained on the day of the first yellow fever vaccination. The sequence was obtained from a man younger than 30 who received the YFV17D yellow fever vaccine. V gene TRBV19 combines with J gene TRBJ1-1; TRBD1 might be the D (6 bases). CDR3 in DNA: TGTGCCAGTAGTGCCCGTGGTCTACGGGACAACTCCAGGAACACTGAAGCTTTCTTT. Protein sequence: CASSARGLRDNSRNTEAFF.